This entry features one T cell receptor (beta chain) sequence. The target antigen is unknown. Distinct nucleotide sequences in the sample also encode this CDR3. Each donor was a Caucasian adult residing in Nashville, Tennessee. The data belong to a study of shared clonotypes between healthy human individuals. Study-wide results and caveats: Some naive CD4 clonotypes, around 4.9%, turned up in common across four donors. Blood was the only sampled material, and tissue repertoires likely differ.

Genomic DNA from each subset was divided evenly over several immunoSEQ plates. Here immunoSEQ multiplex PCR was the method, and the copy in TCRdb shows in-frame clones only, minus some. The data contain about 2 million clones, 85% to 95% of them singletons. The TCR sequence derives from a man younger than 30 in good health. What was sequenced was naive CD4+ T cells sorted from blood. Sample subset: CD45RA+ positively selected.

The CDR3 sequence is CASSLSGSYNEQFF. DNA of the CDR3: TGTGCCAGCAGCTTGTCGGGCTCCTACAATGAGCAGTTCTTC. The chain joins TRBV7-9 to TRBJ2-1; no reliable D call. V lost 3 bases and J 0 bases, leaving 6 bases between the germline ends. CDR1 and CDR2 (germline): SEHNR, FQNEAQ (reference sequence). The CDR3 spans 14 residues.